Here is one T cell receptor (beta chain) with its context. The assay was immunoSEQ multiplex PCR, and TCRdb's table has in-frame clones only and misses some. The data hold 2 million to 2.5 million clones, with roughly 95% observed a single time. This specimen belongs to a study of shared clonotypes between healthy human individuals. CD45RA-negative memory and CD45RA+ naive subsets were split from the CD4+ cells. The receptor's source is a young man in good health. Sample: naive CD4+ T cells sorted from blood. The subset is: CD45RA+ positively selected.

In DNA, the CDR3 is TGTGCCAGCTCACCGTTTTCATCGGACCCCAACCATCAAGAGACCCAGTACTTC. This encodes CASSPFSSDPNHQETQYF. The chain links TRBV18 to TRBJ2-5; unclear D gene. CDR1 KGHSH and CDR2 LQKENI come from the germline V gene. V was cut by 3 bases and J by 2 bases, with 22 bases left in between. The CDR3 extends over 18 amino acids.